The 13 T cell receptor beta chains given below trace back to one sample, sequenced in a study of control samples from healthy donors and cancer patients (dated by TCRdb to between 2020 and 2021). The library was obtained by the immunoSEQ multiplex PCR assay. TCRdb re-hosts the immuneACCESS table, in-frame sequences only. Its copies lack some clones; in the studies checked, an unresolved V gene accounts for under half of them, and the cause for the rest is not known. Within this sample are tens of thousands of clones, with 84% of them counted one time only. Jointly, the top ten make up about 38% of the sample. The sequenced material came from PBMCs. All receptors come from a man aged 65 to 85 with lung cancer.

The chain uses TRBV4-2 and TRBJ2-1, with D possibly being TRBD1 (7 bases). The CDR3 contains 15 residues. The V and J ends lost 0 bases and 6 bases respectively, with 12 bases between them. Per germline, CDR1 LGHNA and CDR2 YNFKEQ. The CDR3 is CASSQEDRRVNEQFF. The CDR3 DNA follows: TGTGCCAGCAGCCAAGAGGACAGGAGGGTCAATGAGCAGTTCTTC.

The genes are TRBV30 and TRBJ2-3, with TRBD1 identical over 8 bases. Germline V gene lookup returns CDR1 GTSNPN and CDR2 SVGIG (reference sequence). There are 13 residues in the CDR3. After removal of 1 base from V and 6 bases from J, the junction contained 3 bases not matched to a gene. The CDR3 reads CAWSGQGYDTQYF. CDR3 DNA: TGTGCCTGGAGTGGACAGGGGTACGATACGCAGTATTTT.

V usage is TRBV7-2 and J usage is TRBJ2-5, with TRBD1 matching over 7 bases. CDR1 is SGHTA and CDR2 is FQGNSA in the germline V gene. CDR3 length: 15 amino acids. V was clipped by 5 bases and J by 2 bases; unmatched bases: 8. The CDR3 DNA reads as TGTGCCAGCAGCGCGATTACAGGGGTTCAAGAGACCCAGTACTTC. Translation gives CASSAITGVQETQYF.

The V gene is TRBV6-5, the J gene TRBJ2-7, with 8 nucleotides matching TRBD1. This CDR3 region has 14 residues. Per germline, CDR1 MNHEY and CDR2 SVGAGI. Trimming at V came to 4 bases and at J to 6 bases, leaving 8 bases not matched to a gene. The CDR3 nucleotides read TGTGCCAGCAGTTCTCGGACAGGGCGGCGCGAGCAGTACTTC. Translating it yields CASSSRTGRREQYF.

V gene TRBV27 combines with J gene TRBJ2-7; D is possibly TRBD1 (6 bases). The CDR3 consists of 13 residues. V was trimmed by 3 bases and J by 1 base, leaving 7 bases between them. The V gene's germline CDR1 is MNHEY and CDR2 SMNVEV (reference sequence). CDR3 DNA sequence: TGTGCCAGCAGTTTTCAGGGGTCCTACGAGCAGTACTTC. This encodes CASSFQGSYEQYF.

Only one count was recorded for this clone. This chain joins TRBV19 and TRBJ1-2, with 7 nucleotides matching TRBD1. The germline gives CDR1 LNHDA, CDR2 SQIVND (reference sequence). V shed 1 base and J 3 bases; nucleotides not matched to a gene: 8. The CDR3 is 16 residues long. The DNA for the CDR3 is TGTGCCAGTAGTATAGCCCCGACAGGGAGGGACTATGGCTACACCTTC. The encoded protein is CASSIAPTGRDYGYTF.

This clone was seen ten or more times. This rearrangement joins TRBV20-1 to TRBJ2-1; TRBD1 or TRBD2 may be the D gene (6 bases each). V was trimmed by 6 bases and J by 13 bases, leaving 16 bases between them. CDR3 length: 11 amino acids. Germline V CDR1 and CDR2: DFQATT, SNEGSKA (reference sequence). The CDR3, as DNA: TGCAGTGCGGCGGGACAAAAAAAACAGTTCTTC. Translated: CSAAGQKKQFF.

This chain connects TRBV3-1 (or the pseudogene TRBV3-2) to TRBJ2-5, with no clear D. Per the germline V gene, CDR1 is LGHDT and CDR2 is YNNKEL (reference sequence). The CDR3 has 14 residues. V was trimmed by 0 bases and J by 5 bases, leaving 10 bases between them. CDR3 in amino acids: CASSQDNFWETQYF. The CDR3 DNA reads as TGTGCCAGCAGCCAAGATAACTTTTGGGAGACCCAGTACTTC.

The chain uses TRBV12-3 or TRBV12-4 and TRBJ1-1; D gene uncertain. The CDR3 is 13 amino acids. The V end lost 6 bases, the J end lost 5 bases, and 13 bases lay between the germline ends. The CDR3 DNA is TGTGCCAGCAGGGGGTTCGTGAGAACTGAAGCTTTCTTT. Residues: CASRGFVRTEAFF.

The chain has TRBV4-3 and TRBJ2-3, with TRBD2 matching 7 bases. Germline-derived CDR1 and CDR2 are LGHNA and YSLEER. V shed 0 bases, J shed 0 bases, and the junction held 9 bases outside the gene matches. The CDR3 runs 18 residues. The CDR3 spells CASSQDPSGGPSTDTQYF. CDR3 coding DNA: TGCGCCAGCAGCCAAGATCCATCGGGGGGACCTAGCACAGATACGCAGTATTTT.

The rearrangement joins TRBV5-4 to TRBJ2-5, with TRBD1 as a possible D gene (6 bases). The V gene's germline CDR1 is SGHNT and CDR2 YYREEE (reference sequence). Deletions cut 0 bases from V and 1 base from J, with 7 bases between. The CDR3 consists of 14 residues. The CDR3: CASSLAGVQETQYF. CDR3 coding DNA: TGTGCCAGCAGCTTGGCAGGGGTCCAAGAGACCCAGTACTTC.

The rearrangement links TRBV23-1 to TRBJ2-4, with D hard to call. TRBV23-1 is annotated as an ORF whose role is uncertain. CDR3 length: 17 residues. The V end was cut by 0 bases, the J end by 1 base, with 13 bases between. CDR3 nucleotide sequence: TGCGCCAGCAGTCAATCACTCGAGGTCTGGGCCAAAAACATTCAGTACTTC. Protein sequence: CASSQSLEVWAKNIQYF.

This clone was picked up one time. V usage is TRBV5-6 and J usage is TRBJ1-5; tentatively, D is TRBD1 (6 bases). V lost 0 bases and J 0 bases, leaving 13 bases between the germline ends. This CDR3 region has 17 residues. Germline-derived CDR1 and CDR2 are SGHDT and YYEEEE. The CDR3 here is CASSLGEGEYSNQPQHF. The CDR3 DNA sequence: TGTGCCAGCAGCTTGGGAGAGGGGGAGTATAGCAATCAGCCCCAGCATTTT.